The clone carrying this T cell receptor (beta chain) was observed a handful of times. Other DNA sequences in this specimen translate into the identical CDR3. This specimen comes from a study of blood T cell repertoires in COVID-19. Study-wide context: T cells, B-cell-depleted T cells, or PBMCs supplied cDNA or gDNA.

Method: immunoSEQ multiplex PCR; TCRdb's copy keeps in-frame clones and lacks some. The sample holds around 100,000 clones, roughly 81% seen once. CDR1 and CDR2 from the germline V gene are SGDLS and YYNGEE. This CDR3 is built from 15 residues. The trim removed 1 base at V and 2 bases at J, leaving 3 bases unmatched. The origin of this receptor is a human donor in a cohort sampled during active COVID-19. The chain links TRBV9 to TRBJ2-1; 7 bases are a match to TRBD2. Sequenced input: peripheral blood. The CDR3 sequence: CASSVLSGTYNEQFF. CDR3 in DNA: TGTGCCAGCAGCGTACTGAGCGGGACCTACAATGAGCAGTTCTTC.